This T cell receptor (beta chain) was observed in a study of Tregs in tolerant kidney transplant recipients. Mixed chimerism was transient after nonmyeloablative marrow transplants from related graft donors. Produced via immunoSEQ multiplex PCR; TCRdb's table is partial and in-frame only. The listing contains about 15,000 clones. The starting material was CD4+ T cells from blood (PBMCs), obtained 12 months after the transplant. This sequence originates from a human patient who received a combined kidney and bone marrow transplant. Some T cells may be graft donor cells.

The CDR3 region is CASSDWDRGNTDTQYF. CDR3 DNA, as far as it was read: TGCGCCAGCAGCGACTGGGACAGGGGGAACACAGATACG. The rearrangement uses TRBV5-1 and TRBJ2-3; TRBD1 agrees at 11 bases. Read coverage stops 3 residues before the CDR3 terminus; the germline J gene supplies the remainder. Germline CDR1 SGHRS, CDR2 YFSETQ. J gave up 2 bases and V 4 bases, and 6 bases lay outside the gene matches. This CDR3 spans 16 amino acids.